A selection of T cell receptor beta chains follows, all from one sample in a study of CD8+ T cells in alopecia areata. Measured with immunoSEQ multiplex PCR; TCRdb has only the in-frame clones, and not every one. The profile shows around 100,000 clones, more than 65% of them singletons. Sequenced material: CD8+ T cells sorted from blood, taken between weeks 43 and 45, from a patient treated with tofacitinib. These receptors originate from a human donor with alopecia areata. The CDR3 runs from the conserved cysteine through the conserved F or W. Fields, in order: D gene, J gene, V gene, clone size, CDR3 length, CDR3 protein, CDR3 DNA. The D gene is left open where the match is weak. Not every row has a clone size; where given, it reads once, few, many or a size class.

d_call: -
j_call: TRBJ1-5
v_call: TRBV2
clone_size: -
cdr3_length: 12
cdr3_aa: CASSDQGQPQHF
cdr3_nt: TGTGCCAGCAGTGACCAGGGTCAGCCCCAGCATTTT

d_call: -
j_call: TRBJ1-2
v_call: TRBV4-3
clone_size: -
cdr3_length: 15
cdr3_aa: CASSQSLSTNYGYTF
cdr3_nt: TGCGCCAGCAGCCAATCTCTCTCTACTAACTATGGCTACACCTTC

d_call: TRBD1
j_call: TRBJ2-5
v_call: TRBV30
clone_size: -
cdr3_length: 14
cdr3_aa: CAWSAGQGQETQYF
cdr3_nt: TGTGCCTGGAGTGCCGGACAGGGCCAAGAGACCCAGTACTTC

d_call: -
j_call: TRBJ2-5
v_call: TRBV7-2
clone_size: -
cdr3_length: 14
cdr3_aa: CASSRQGLGETQYF
cdr3_nt: TGTGCCAGCAGCCGTCAGGGGCTCGGGGAGACCCAGTACTTC

d_call: TRBD2
j_call: TRBJ2-3
v_call: TRBV7-2
clone_size: few
cdr3_length: 15
cdr3_aa: CASSSTSGRGDTQYF
cdr3_nt: TGTGCCAGCAGCTCGACTAGCGGGAGGGGTGATACGCAGTATTTT

d_call: -
j_call: TRBJ1-1
v_call: TRBV27
clone_size: -
cdr3_length: 13
cdr3_aa: CASSLAGGTEAFF
cdr3_nt: TGTGCCAGCAGCCTGGCGGGGGGCACTGAAGCTTTCTTT

d_call: -
j_call: TRBJ2-7
v_call: TRBV6-6
clone_size: -
cdr3_length: 14
cdr3_aa: CASSSRDSSYEQYF
cdr3_nt: TGTGCCAGCAGTTCCCGGGACTCCTCCTACGAGCAGTACTTC

d_call: -
j_call: TRBJ2-1
v_call: TRBV7-3
clone_size: -
cdr3_length: 14
cdr3_aa: CASSSGHPSNEQFF
cdr3_nt: TGTGCCAGCAGCTCCGGACACCCAAGCAATGAGCAGTTCTTC

d_call: -
j_call: TRBJ1-1
v_call: TRBV20-1
clone_size: -
cdr3_length: 11
cdr3_aa: CSASRRTEAFF
cdr3_nt: TGCAGTGCTAGTAGACGGACTGAAGCTTTCTTT

d_call: TRBD1
j_call: TRBJ2-1
v_call: TRBV5-6
clone_size: -
cdr3_length: 17
cdr3_aa: CASSLMYSGQGLNEQFF
cdr3_nt: TGTGCCAGCAGCTTGATGTATTCGGGACAGGGATTAAATGAGCAGTTCTTC

d_call: -
j_call: TRBJ1-5
v_call: TRBV5-6
clone_size: -
cdr3_length: 14
cdr3_aa: CASSLQGSNQPQHF
cdr3_nt: TGTGCCAGCAGCTTGCAGGGAAGCAATCAGCCCCAGCATTTT

d_call: -
j_call: TRBJ1-1
v_call: TRBV30
clone_size: -
cdr3_length: 14
cdr3_aa: CAWSVGHLGTEAFF
cdr3_nt: TGTGCCTGGAGTGTAGGGCATTTGGGGACTGAAGCTTTCTTT

d_call: TRBD1
j_call: TRBJ1-2
v_call: TRBV4-3
clone_size: -
cdr3_length: 14
cdr3_aa: CASSHGQGDYGYTF
cdr3_nt: TGCGCCAGCAGCCACGGACAGGGCGACTATGGCTACACCTTC

d_call: -
j_call: TRBJ2-7
v_call: TRBV4-3
clone_size: -
cdr3_length: 15
cdr3_aa: CASSQDGGSSYEQYF
cdr3_nt: TGCGCCAGCAGCCAAGATGGGGGCAGCTCCTACGAGCAGTACTTC

d_call: TRBD1
j_call: TRBJ1-2
v_call: TRBV15
clone_size: -
cdr3_length: 16
cdr3_aa: CATSRDRDRILYGYTF
cdr3_nt: TGTGCCACCAGCAGAGATCGGGACAGGATTCTCTATGGCTACACCTTC

d_call: -
j_call: TRBJ1-5
v_call: TRBV11-2
clone_size: -
cdr3_length: 15
cdr3_aa: CASSLGRGGNQPQHF
cdr3_nt: TGTGCCAGCAGCCTCGGCCGCGGGGGCAATCAGCCCCAGCATTTT

d_call: -
j_call: TRBJ2-3
v_call: TRBV7-2
clone_size: -
cdr3_length: 12
cdr3_aa: CASSLSTDTQYF
cdr3_nt: TGTGCCAGCAGCTTATCTACAGATACGCAGTATTTT

d_call: -
j_call: TRBJ2-7
v_call: TRBV20-1
clone_size: few
cdr3_length: 11
cdr3_aa: CSARDLGSQYF
cdr3_nt: TGCAGTGCTAGAGATCTTGGGAGCCAGTACTTC

d_call: -
j_call: TRBJ1-1
v_call: TRBV6-4
clone_size: once
cdr3_length: 13
cdr3_aa: CASSKGMNTEAFF
cdr3_nt: TGTGCCAGCAGTAAGGGGATGAACACTGAAGCTTTCTTT

d_call: -
j_call: TRBJ1-1
v_call: TRBV25-1
clone_size: -
cdr3_length: 14
cdr3_aa: CASISQEWNTEAFF
cdr3_nt: TGTGCCAGCATTTCCCAAGAGTGGAACACTGAAGCTTTCTTT

d_call: TRBD2
j_call: TRBJ2-3
v_call: TRBV9
clone_size: once
cdr3_length: 17
cdr3_aa: CASSVPEYSGGTDTQYF
cdr3_nt: TGTGCCAGCAGCGTACCCGAATATAGCGGGGGGACAGATACGCAGTATTTT

d_call: -
j_call: TRBJ2-7
v_call: TRBV29-1
clone_size: few
cdr3_length: 12
cdr3_aa: CSARLLSYEQYF
cdr3_nt: TGCAGCGCCCGACTCCTATCCTACGAGCAGTACTTC

d_call: TRBD1
j_call: TRBJ2-7
v_call: TRBV7-9
clone_size: few
cdr3_length: 13
cdr3_aa: CASSLGQFYEQYF
cdr3_nt: TGTGCCAGCAGCCTGGGACAGTTCTACGAGCAGTACTTC

d_call: -
j_call: TRBJ1-2
v_call: TRBV7-2
clone_size: -
cdr3_length: 15
cdr3_aa: CASSYYAAGVDGYTF
cdr3_nt: TGTGCCAGCAGCTACTACGCGGCAGGGGTGGACGGCTACACCTTC

d_call: -
j_call: TRBJ2-7
v_call: TRBV14
clone_size: -
cdr3_length: 14
cdr3_aa: CASSDGSGDYEQYF
cdr3_nt: TGTGCCAGCAGCGACGGTTCAGGGGACTACGAGCAGTACTTC

d_call: -
j_call: TRBJ1-1
v_call: TRBV6-6
clone_size: -
cdr3_length: 10
cdr3_aa: CASSGTEAFF
cdr3_nt: TGTGCCAGCAGTGGTACGGAAGCTTTCTTT

d_call: -
j_call: TRBJ1-5
v_call: TRBV25-1
clone_size: -
cdr3_length: 13
cdr3_aa: CASSGQFNQPQHF
cdr3_nt: TGTGCCAGCAGTGGACAGTTCAATCAGCCCCAGCATTTT

d_call: TRBD1
j_call: TRBJ1-2
v_call: TRBV7-2
clone_size: -
cdr3_length: 15
cdr3_aa: CASSHTGQGSYGYTF
cdr3_nt: TGTGCCAGCAGCCACACGGGACAGGGCTCCTATGGCTACACCTTC

d_call: -
j_call: TRBJ2-3
v_call: TRBV27
clone_size: -
cdr3_length: 14
cdr3_aa: CASRYKGDRDTQYF
cdr3_nt: TGTGCCAGCAGATATAAGGGCGATAGAGATACGCAGTATTTT

d_call: -
j_call: TRBJ1-1
v_call: TRBV15
clone_size: once
cdr3_length: 15
cdr3_aa: CATSRDSGAATEAFF
cdr3_nt: TGTGCCACCAGCAGAGACTCGGGCGCAGCGACTGAAGCTTTCTTT

d_call: -
j_call: TRBJ2-5
v_call: TRBV4-2
clone_size: -
cdr3_length: 15
cdr3_aa: CASSQVFKGGETQYF
cdr3_nt: TGTGCCAGCAGCCAAGTCTTTAAGGGCGGGGAGACCCAGTACTTC

d_call: -
j_call: TRBJ2-1
v_call: TRBV6-5
clone_size: few
cdr3_length: 15
cdr3_aa: CASSIGEPSYNEQFF
cdr3_nt: TGTGCCAGCAGTATCGGGGAACCCAGTTACAATGAGCAGTTCTTC

d_call: -
j_call: TRBJ1-5
v_call: TRBV4-3
clone_size: -
cdr3_length: 14
cdr3_aa: CASSSSPANQPQHF
cdr3_nt: TGCGCCAGCAGCTCGTCCCCAGCGAACCAGCCCCAGCATTTT

d_call: -
j_call: TRBJ1-1
v_call: TRBV30
clone_size: few
cdr3_length: 11
cdr3_aa: CAWALNTEAFF
cdr3_nt: TGTGCCTGGGCACTGAACACTGAAGCTTTCTTT

d_call: -
j_call: TRBJ1-5
v_call: TRBV7-8
clone_size: -
cdr3_length: 17
cdr3_aa: CASSPGSNPYSNQPQHF
cdr3_nt: TGTGCCAGCAGCCCTGGGAGTAACCCTTATAGCAATCAGCCCCAGCATTTT

d_call: -
j_call: TRBJ1-1
v_call: TRBV12-5
clone_size: -
cdr3_length: 12
cdr3_aa: CASGLVNREAFF
cdr3_nt: TGTGCTAGTGGTTTGGTAAACAGGGAAGCTTTCTTT

d_call: -
j_call: TRBJ1-1
v_call: TRBV27
clone_size: -
cdr3_length: 13
cdr3_aa: CASSLGTHTEAFF
cdr3_nt: TGTGCCAGCAGTTTAGGGACCCACACTGAAGCTTTCTTT

d_call: -
j_call: TRBJ1-5
v_call: TRBV27
clone_size: -
cdr3_length: 13
cdr3_aa: CASSRDMDQPQHF
cdr3_nt: TGTGCCAGCAGTAGGGACATGGATCAGCCCCAGCATTTT

d_call: -
j_call: TRBJ2-7
v_call: TRBV13
clone_size: -
cdr3_length: 15
cdr3_aa: CASSLPRGRRSEQYF
cdr3_nt: TGTGCCAGCAGCTTACCCCGGGGAAGGAGGAGCGAGCAGTACTTC

d_call: -
j_call: TRBJ1-1
v_call: TRBV11-3
clone_size: once
cdr3_length: 15
cdr3_aa: CASRPFGQSGTEAFF
cdr3_nt: TGTGCCAGCAGGCCTTTTGGACAGTCGGGCACTGAAGCTTTCTTT

d_call: -
j_call: TRBJ1-1
v_call: TRBV29-1
clone_size: -
cdr3_length: 12
cdr3_aa: CSVEWGSRQAFF
cdr3_nt: TGCAGCGTTGAATGGGGCTCCCGGCAAGCTTTCTTT

d_call: -
j_call: TRBJ1-1
v_call: TRBV15
clone_size: -
cdr3_length: 13
cdr3_aa: CATSGDISAEAFF
cdr3_nt: TGTGCCACCAGCGGGGACATCAGCGCTGAAGCTTTCTTT

d_call: -
j_call: TRBJ2-7
v_call: TRBV29-1
clone_size: -
cdr3_length: 13
cdr3_aa: CSGRQEGAYEQYF
cdr3_nt: TGCAGCGGTAGACAGGAGGGGGCCTACGAGCAGTACTTC

d_call: TRBD2
j_call: TRBJ2-1
v_call: TRBV5-6
clone_size: -
cdr3_length: 14
cdr3_aa: CASSPSGGRNEQFF
cdr3_nt: TGTGCCAGCAGCCCGAGCGGGGGGAGGAATGAGCAGTTCTTC

d_call: TRBD1
j_call: TRBJ1-5
v_call: TRBV4-3
clone_size: few
cdr3_length: 15
cdr3_aa: CASSQDKGANQPQHF
cdr3_nt: TGCGCCAGCAGCCAAGACAAGGGGGCCAATCAGCCCCAGCATTTT

d_call: -
j_call: TRBJ2-1
v_call: TRBV27
clone_size: -
cdr3_length: 13
cdr3_aa: CASSLRARREQFF
cdr3_nt: TGTGCCAGCAGTTTGAGAGCCCGCCGGGAGCAGTTCTTC

d_call: TRBD2
j_call: TRBJ2-1
v_call: TRBV29-1
clone_size: -
cdr3_length: 14
cdr3_aa: CSVEVAGGHYEQFF
cdr3_nt: TGCAGCGTTGAAGTCGCGGGGGGGCACTATGAGCAGTTCTTC

d_call: -
j_call: TRBJ2-6
v_call: TRBV15
clone_size: -
cdr3_length: 19
cdr3_aa: CATSRGISLETTGANVLTF
cdr3_nt: TGTGCCACCAGCAGAGGGATTTCGTTGGAGACCACTGGGGCCAACGTCCTGACTTTC

d_call: -
j_call: TRBJ1-2
v_call: TRBV27
clone_size: -
cdr3_length: 14
cdr3_aa: CASSLRQFTGGYTF
cdr3_nt: TGTGCCAGCAGTTTGCGGCAATTTACTGGTGGCTACACCTTC

d_call: -
j_call: TRBJ1-2
v_call: TRBV5-6
clone_size: -
cdr3_length: 14
cdr3_aa: CASSLGTAIYGYTF
cdr3_nt: TGTGCCAGCAGCTTGGGCACGGCTATTTATGGCTACACCTTC